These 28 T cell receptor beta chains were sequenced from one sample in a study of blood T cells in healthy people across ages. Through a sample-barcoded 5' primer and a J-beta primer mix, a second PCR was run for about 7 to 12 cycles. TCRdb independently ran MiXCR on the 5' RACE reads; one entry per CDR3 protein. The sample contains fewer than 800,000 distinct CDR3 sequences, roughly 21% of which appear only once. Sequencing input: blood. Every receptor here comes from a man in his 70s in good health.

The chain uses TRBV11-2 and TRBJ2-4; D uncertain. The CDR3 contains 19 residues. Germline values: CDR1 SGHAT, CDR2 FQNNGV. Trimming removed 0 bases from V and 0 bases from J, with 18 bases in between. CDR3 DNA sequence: TGTGCCAGCAGCTTAGATCGGTACTCATCAGACCTAGCCAAAAACATTCAGTACTTC. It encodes CASSLDRYSSDLAKNIQYF.

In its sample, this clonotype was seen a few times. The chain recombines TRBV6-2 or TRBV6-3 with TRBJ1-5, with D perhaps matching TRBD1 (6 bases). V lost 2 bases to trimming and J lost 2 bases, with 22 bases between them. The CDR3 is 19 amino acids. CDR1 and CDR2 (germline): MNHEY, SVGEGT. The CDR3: CASSYHYSAGARGNQPQHF. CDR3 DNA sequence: TGTGCCAGCAGTTACCATTACTCCGCGGGGGCGCGGGGCAATCAGCCCCAGCATTTT.

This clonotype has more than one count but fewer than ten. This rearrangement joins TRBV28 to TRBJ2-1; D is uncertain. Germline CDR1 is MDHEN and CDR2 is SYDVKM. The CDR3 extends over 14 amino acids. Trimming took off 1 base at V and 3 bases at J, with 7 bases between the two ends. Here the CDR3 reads CASSLFGFYNEQFF. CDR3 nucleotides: TGTGCCAGCAGTTTATTTGGATTCTACAATGAGCAGTTCTTC.

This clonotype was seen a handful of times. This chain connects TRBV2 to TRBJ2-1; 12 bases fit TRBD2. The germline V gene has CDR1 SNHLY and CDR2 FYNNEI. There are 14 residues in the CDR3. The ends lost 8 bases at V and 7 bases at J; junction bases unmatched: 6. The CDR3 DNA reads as TGTGCCAGCCAGACTAGCGGGAGCTGGAATGAGCAGTTCTTC. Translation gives CASQTSGSWNEQFF.

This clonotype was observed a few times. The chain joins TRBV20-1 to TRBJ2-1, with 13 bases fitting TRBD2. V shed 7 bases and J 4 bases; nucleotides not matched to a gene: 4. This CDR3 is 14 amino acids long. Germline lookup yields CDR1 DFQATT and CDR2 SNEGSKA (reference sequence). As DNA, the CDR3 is TGCAGTGTAGGGACTAGCGGGGCATACAATGAGCAGTTCTTC. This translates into CSVGTSGAYNEQFF.

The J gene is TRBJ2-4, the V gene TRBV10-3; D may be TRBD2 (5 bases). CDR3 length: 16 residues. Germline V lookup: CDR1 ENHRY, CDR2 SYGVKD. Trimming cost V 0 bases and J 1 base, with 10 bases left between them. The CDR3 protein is CAISESSGGAKNIQYF. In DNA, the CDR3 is TGTGCCATCAGTGAGTCAAGTGGCGGGGCCAAAAACATTCAGTACTTC.

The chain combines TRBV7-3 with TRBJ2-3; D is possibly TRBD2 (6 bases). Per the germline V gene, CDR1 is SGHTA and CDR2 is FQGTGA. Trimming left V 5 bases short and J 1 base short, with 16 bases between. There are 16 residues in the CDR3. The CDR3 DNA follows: TGTGCCAGCAGCGGCCCCTTTCCGGGGGGCACAGATACGCAGTATTTT. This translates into CASSGPFPGGTDTQYF.

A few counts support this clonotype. Here the CDR3 DNA reads TGTGCCAGCAGCCTACCGGGACGGCTCCAAGAGACCCAGTACTTC. This codes for CASSLPGRLQETQYF. V is TRBV7-6 and J is TRBJ2-5; D possibly matches TRBD1 or TRBD2 (5 bases each). Germline CDR1 and CDR2: SGHVS and FNYEAQ. The CDR3 runs 15 residues. V lost 5 bases to trimming and J lost 1 base, with 14 bases between them.

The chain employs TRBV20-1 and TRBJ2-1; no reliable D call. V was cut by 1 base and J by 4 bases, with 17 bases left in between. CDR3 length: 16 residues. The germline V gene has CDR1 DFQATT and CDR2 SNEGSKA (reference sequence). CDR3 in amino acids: CSARGVRDRPYNEQFF. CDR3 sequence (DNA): TGCAGTGCTAGAGGGGTTCGAGATCGCCCTTACAATGAGCAGTTCTTC.

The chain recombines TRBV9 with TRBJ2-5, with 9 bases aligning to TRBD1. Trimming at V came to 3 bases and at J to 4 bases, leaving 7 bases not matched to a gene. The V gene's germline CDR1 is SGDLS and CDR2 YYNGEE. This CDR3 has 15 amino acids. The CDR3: CASSALGQGRETQYF. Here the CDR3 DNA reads TGTGCCAGCAGCGCCCTGGGACAGGGCAGAGAGACCCAGTACTTC.

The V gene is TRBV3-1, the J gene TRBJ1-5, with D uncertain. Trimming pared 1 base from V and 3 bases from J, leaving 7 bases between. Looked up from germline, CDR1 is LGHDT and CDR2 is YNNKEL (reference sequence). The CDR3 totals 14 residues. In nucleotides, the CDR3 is TGTGCCAGCAGCCAAGGGGGATTCAATCAGCCCCAGCATTTT. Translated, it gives CASSQGGFNQPQHF.

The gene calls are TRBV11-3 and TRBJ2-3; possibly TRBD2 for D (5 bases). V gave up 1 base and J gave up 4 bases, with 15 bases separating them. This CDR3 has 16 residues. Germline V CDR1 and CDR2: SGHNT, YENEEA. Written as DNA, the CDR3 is TGTGCCAGCAGCTTAGGCTTCGGTGAGGGAGCAGATACGCAGTATTTT. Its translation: CASSLGFGEGADTQYF.

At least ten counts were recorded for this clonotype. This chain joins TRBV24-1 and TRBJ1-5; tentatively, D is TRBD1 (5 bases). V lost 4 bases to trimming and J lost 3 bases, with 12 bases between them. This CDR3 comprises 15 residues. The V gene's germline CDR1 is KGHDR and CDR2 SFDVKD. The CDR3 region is CATSEAGGDNQPQHF. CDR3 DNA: TGTGCCACCAGTGAGGCGGGGGGGGACAATCAGCCCCAGCATTTT.

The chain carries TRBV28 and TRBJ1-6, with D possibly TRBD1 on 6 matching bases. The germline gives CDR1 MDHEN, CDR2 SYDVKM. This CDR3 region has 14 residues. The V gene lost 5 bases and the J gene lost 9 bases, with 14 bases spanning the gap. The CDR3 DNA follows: TGTGCCAGCAGTCAAACAGGGCCGCTTTCACCCCTCCACTTT. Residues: CASSQTGPLSPLHF.

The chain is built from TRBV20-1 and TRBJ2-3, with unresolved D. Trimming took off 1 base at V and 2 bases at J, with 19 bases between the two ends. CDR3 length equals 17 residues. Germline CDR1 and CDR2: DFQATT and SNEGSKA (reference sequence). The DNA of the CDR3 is TGCAGTGCTAGAGGGCAGCAAACCCCCCCCATCACAGATACGCAGTATTTT. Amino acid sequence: CSARGQQTPPITDTQYF.

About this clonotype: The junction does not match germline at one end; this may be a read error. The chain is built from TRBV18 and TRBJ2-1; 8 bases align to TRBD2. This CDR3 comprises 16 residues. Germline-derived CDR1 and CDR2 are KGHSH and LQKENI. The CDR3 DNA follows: TGTGCCAGCTCACCGGGGGGAAGCGGGAGCATTCCCCCGATTGTCTTC. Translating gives CASSPGGSGSIPPIVF.

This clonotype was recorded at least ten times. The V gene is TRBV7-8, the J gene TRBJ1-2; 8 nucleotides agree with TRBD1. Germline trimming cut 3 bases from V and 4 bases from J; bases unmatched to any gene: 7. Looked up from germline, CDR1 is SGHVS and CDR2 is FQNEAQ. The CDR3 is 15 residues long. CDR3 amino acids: CASSLAGQGSYGYTF. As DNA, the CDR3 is TGTGCCAGCAGCTTGGCCGGACAGGGTTCCTATGGCTACACCTTC.

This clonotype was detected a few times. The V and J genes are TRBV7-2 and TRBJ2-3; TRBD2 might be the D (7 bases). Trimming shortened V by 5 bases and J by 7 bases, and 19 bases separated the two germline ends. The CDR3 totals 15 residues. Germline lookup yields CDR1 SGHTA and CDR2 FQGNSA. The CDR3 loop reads CASSKQGGDGNTQYF. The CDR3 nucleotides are TGTGCCAGCAGCAAACAGGGAGGGGACGGAAATACGCAGTATTTT.

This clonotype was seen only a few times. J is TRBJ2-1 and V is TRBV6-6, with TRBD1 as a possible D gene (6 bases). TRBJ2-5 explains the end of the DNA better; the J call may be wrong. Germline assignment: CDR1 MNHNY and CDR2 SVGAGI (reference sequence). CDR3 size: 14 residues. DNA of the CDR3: TGTGCCACCACTCGATCACAGGGATGGGAGACCCAGTACTTC. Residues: CATTRSQGWETQYF.

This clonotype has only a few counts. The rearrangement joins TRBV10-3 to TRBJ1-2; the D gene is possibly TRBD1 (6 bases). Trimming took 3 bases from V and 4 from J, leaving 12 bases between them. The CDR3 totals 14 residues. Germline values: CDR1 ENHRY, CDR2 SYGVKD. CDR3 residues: CAISDQGKGYGYTF. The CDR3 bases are TGTGCCATCAGTGACCAGGGGAAGGGCTATGGCTACACCTTC.

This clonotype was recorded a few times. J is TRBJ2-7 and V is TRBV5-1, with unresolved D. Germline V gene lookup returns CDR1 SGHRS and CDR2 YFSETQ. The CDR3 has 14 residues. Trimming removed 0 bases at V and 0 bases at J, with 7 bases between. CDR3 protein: CASSLVVSSYEQYF. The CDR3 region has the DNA TGCGCCAGCAGCTTGGTAGTTTCCTCCTACGAGCAGTACTTC.

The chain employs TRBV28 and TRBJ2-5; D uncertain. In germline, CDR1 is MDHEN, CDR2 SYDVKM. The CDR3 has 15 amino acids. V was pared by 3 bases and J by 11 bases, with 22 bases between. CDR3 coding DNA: TGTGCCAGCAGTTTCCCGGGCCTCCCCATTAGTGAGCAGTACTTC. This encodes CASSFPGLPISEQYF.

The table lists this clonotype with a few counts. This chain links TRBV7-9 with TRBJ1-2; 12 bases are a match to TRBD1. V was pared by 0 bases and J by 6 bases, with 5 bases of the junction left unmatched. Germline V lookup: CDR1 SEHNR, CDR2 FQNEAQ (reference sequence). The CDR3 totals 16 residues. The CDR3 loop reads CASSLAHGTGGNGYTF. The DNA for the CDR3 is TGTGCCAGCAGCTTAGCGCATGGGACAGGGGGCAATGGCTACACCTTC. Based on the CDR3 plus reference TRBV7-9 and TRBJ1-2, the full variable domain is DTGVSQNPRHKITKRGQNVTFRCDPISEHNRLYWYRQTLGQGPEFLTYFQNEAQLEKSRLLSDRFSAERPKGSFSTLEIQRTEQGDSAMYLCASSLAHGTGGNGYTFGSGTRLTVV.

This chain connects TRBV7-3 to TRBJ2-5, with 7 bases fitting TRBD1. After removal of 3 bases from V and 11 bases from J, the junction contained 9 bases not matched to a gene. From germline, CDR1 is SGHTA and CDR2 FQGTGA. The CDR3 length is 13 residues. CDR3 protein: CASSFHRDSQQYF. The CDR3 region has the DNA TGTGCCAGCAGCTTTCACCGGGACAGTCAGCAGTACTTC.

In nucleotides, the CDR3 is TGTGCCAGCAGTTCCGTCAGGGTTGCAGATACGCAGTATTTT. Its protein product is CASSSVRVADTQYF. The chain links TRBV6-2 or TRBV6-3 to TRBJ2-3; D may be TRBD1 (5 bases). The V end was cut by 4 bases, the J end by 4 bases, with 12 bases between. This CDR3 has 14 residues. CDR1 is MNHEY and CDR2 is SVGEGT in the germline V gene.

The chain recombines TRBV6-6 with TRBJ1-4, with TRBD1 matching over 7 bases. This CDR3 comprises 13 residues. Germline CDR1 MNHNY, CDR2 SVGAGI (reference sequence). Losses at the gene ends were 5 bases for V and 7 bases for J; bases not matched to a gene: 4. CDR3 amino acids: CASSNTGVEKLFF. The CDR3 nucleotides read TGTGCCAGCAGTAATACAGGGGTTGAAAAACTGTTTTTT.

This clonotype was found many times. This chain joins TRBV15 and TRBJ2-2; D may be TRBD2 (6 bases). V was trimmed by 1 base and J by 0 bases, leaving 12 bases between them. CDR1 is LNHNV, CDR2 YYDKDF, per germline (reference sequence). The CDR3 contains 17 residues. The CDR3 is CATSRAYSGSNTGELFF. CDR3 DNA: TGTGCCACCAGCAGAGCTTATAGCGGATCGAACACCGGGGAGCTGTTTTTT.

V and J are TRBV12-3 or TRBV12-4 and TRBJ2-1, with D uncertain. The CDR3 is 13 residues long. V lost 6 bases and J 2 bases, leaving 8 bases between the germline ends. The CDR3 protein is CASSQSAYNEQFF. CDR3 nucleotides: TGTGCCAGCAGCCAGAGCGCCTACAATGAGCAGTTCTTC.